Listed here is a single T cell receptor beta chain. Its antigen is unknown. The CDR3 length is 15 residues. Germline CDR1 MDHEN, CDR2 SYDVKM. Trimming removed 6 bases from V and 1 base from J; junction bases left unmatched: 6. The entry originates in a study of CD8+ T cells in alopecia areata. RNA was isolated and reverse transcribed to cDNA, the sequencing template. Using immunoSEQ multiplex PCR, the repertoire was profiled, and TCRdb retains in-frame clones only, with some absent. The sample has tens of thousands of clones, 40% to 50% seen once. Study-level results: Sequence data from scalp samples additionally include resident alphabeta T cells of normal skin.

Here the sequenced sample was CD8+ T cells sorted from blood, taken at week 0. The sequence derives from a human donor with alopecia areata. This chain connects TRBV28 to TRBJ1-5, with TRBD1 matching 7 bases. The CDR3 is CASRLTGRSNQPQHF. CDR3 bases: TGTGCCAGCAGACTGACAGGGAGGAGCAATCAGCCCCAGCATTTT.